Listed here are 31 T cell receptor beta chains from one sample, sequenced in a study of beta chain features in type 1 diabetes. The authors reverse transcribed all of the isolated RNA, so sequencing captured expressed TCRB transcripts. Sequenced by immunoSEQ multiplex PCR; TCRdb stores in-frame clones only, minus some. The sample has around 150,000 clones; approximately 9.1% are singletons. Study findings and constraints: Among all four CD4+ subsets, Type 1 diabetes patients had TCRB CDR3s that were moderately but significantly shorter.

No antigen has been identified for these receptors. The material sequenced was central memory CD4+ T cells from blood. Receptor source: a woman aged 25 to 39 with type 1 diabetes.

The rearrangement uses TRBV18 and TRBJ2-5; D unclear. Germline CDR1 KGHSH, CDR2 LQKENI. The length of the CDR3 is 14 residues. Trimming shortened V by 1 base and J by 2 bases, and 8 bases separated the two germline ends. The CDR3 region has the DNA TGTGCCAGCTCACCACTACAAAAACAAGAGACCCAGTACTTC. The encoded protein is CASSPLQKQETQYF.

This clone has just a few counts. V usage is TRBV28 and J usage is TRBJ2-4, with D possibly matching TRBD2 (6 bases). Trimming took 4 bases from V and 0 from J, leaving 16 bases between them. The CDR3 length is 17 residues. The germline V gene encodes CDR1 MDHEN and CDR2 SYDVKM. The CDR3 coding sequence is TGTGCCAGCAGTTCCGGGGGTGGTGGGACAGCCAAAAACATTCAGTACTTC. Amino acid sequence: CASSSGGGGTAKNIQYF.

This clone was seen a handful of times. Within the sample, other DNA sequences also encode this same CDR3. The V gene is TRBV19, the J gene TRBJ1-2; TRBD1 matches at 7 bases. This CDR3 is 14 amino acids long. Unmatched junction bases numbered 4, after V lost 4 bases and J lost 2 bases. The germline V gene encodes CDR1 LNHDA and CDR2 SQIVND (reference sequence). The CDR3 sequence: CASSTTGSNYGYTF. Here the CDR3 DNA reads TGTGCCAGTAGTACGACAGGGTCGAACTATGGCTACACCTTC.

The CDR3 loop is CASSSWTGTDYGYTF. DNA for the CDR3: TGTGCCAGCAGCTCATGGACAGGGACGGACTATGGCTACACCTTC. The chain couples TRBV11-2 to TRBJ1-2, with 8 bases that match TRBD1. This CDR3 region has 15 residues. The germline CDR1 and CDR2 sequences are SGHAT and FQNNGV. Trimming took 4 bases from V and 3 from J; bases not matched to a gene: 7. The entire variable domain, with the rest obtained from reference TRBV11-2 and TRBJ1-2, is as follows: EAGVAQSPRYKIIEKRQSVAFWCNPISGHATLYWYQQILGQGPKLLIQFQNNGVVDDSQLPKDRFSAERLKGVDSTLKIQPAKLEDSAVYLCASSSWTGTDYGYTFGSGTRLTVV.

Only a few counts were recorded for this clone. The chain carries TRBV4-2 and TRBJ1-2, with 9 positions matching TRBD1. This CDR3 region has 16 residues. The trim removed 1 base at V and 5 bases at J, leaving 8 bases unmatched. The germline V gene has CDR1 LGHNA and CDR2 YNFKEQ. DNA of the CDR3: TGTGCCAGCAGCCAAGTTACACTCGGGACAGGGTATGGCTACACCTTC. Protein product: CASSQVTLGTGYGYTF.

The J gene is TRBJ2-7, the V gene TRBV10-3, with 9 bases fitting TRBD2. Looked up from germline, CDR1 is ENHRY and CDR2 is SYGVKD. The CDR3 runs to 14 residues. J was trimmed by 2 bases and V by 4 bases; bases with no gene match: 3. CDR3 sequence reads: CAISGSSGAYEQYF. In DNA, the CDR3 is TGTGCCATCAGTGGCTCTAGCGGGGCCTACGAGCAGTACTTC.

The chain links TRBV2 to TRBJ2-1; TRBD2 matches 11 bases. Germline CDR1 SNHLY, CDR2 FYNNEI. Trimming removed 5 bases from V and 7 bases from J; junction bases left unmatched: 4. The CDR3 is made up of 14 amino acids. CDR3 DNA sequence: TGTGCCAGCAGTACTAGCGGGAGCGGGAATGAGCAGTTCTTC. Amino acid sequence: CASSTSGSGNEQFF. Supplemented by reference TRBV2 and TRBJ2-1, the full variable domain reads EPEVTQTPSHQVTQMGQEVILRCVPISNHLYFYWYRQILGQKVEFLVSFYNNEISEKSEIFDDQFSVERPDGSNFTLKIRSTKLEDSAMYFCASSTSGSGNEQFFGPGTRLTVL.

In this sample, this clone turned up a few times. This chain connects TRBV9 to TRBJ1-4; D gene unclear. V lost 1 base and J 8 bases, leaving 15 bases between the germline ends. This CDR3 comprises 15 residues. The germline V gene encodes CDR1 SGDLS and CDR2 YYNGEE. The CDR3 here is CASSVSAGKGEKLFF. CDR3 coding DNA: TGTGCCAGCAGCGTATCGGCGGGAAAGGGCGAAAAACTGTTTTTT. Complete variable domain (other parts from reference TRBV9 and TRBJ1-4): DSGVTQTPKHLITATGQRVTLRCSPRSGDLSVYWYQQSLDQGLQFLIQYYNGEERAKGNILERFSAQQFPDLHSELNLSSLELGDSALYFCASSVSAGKGEKLFFGSGTQLSVL.

This clone was counted a few times. CDR3 nucleotides: TGTGCCAGCAGCTTATGGCGGGAGTTCGGGGAGCTGTTTTTT. Translating it yields CASSLWREFGELFF. The chain links TRBV7-3 to TRBJ2-2; 7 positions match TRBD2. Germline CDR1 and CDR2: SGHTA and FQGTGA. CDR3 length equals 14 residues. V was clipped by 2 bases and J by 7 bases; unmatched bases: 4.

The V and J genes are TRBV29-1 and TRBJ1-2, with 9 bases matching TRBD1. Trimming cost V 3 bases and J 5 bases; bases outside gene matches: 10. CDR1 and CDR2 (germline): SQVTM, ANQGSEA. The CDR3 is 15 amino acids. CDR3 DNA: TGCAGCGTTGATACTAGGAACAGGGGGCTTTATGGCTACACCTTC. Translating it yields CSVDTRNRGLYGYTF.

This clone appeared a few times. The chain recombines TRBV11-2 with TRBJ2-1, with D possibly matching TRBD2 (6 bases). This CDR3 spans 13 amino acids. Germline CDR1 and CDR2: SGHAT and FQNNGV. With 3 bases removed from V and 10 bases from J, the gap between germline ends came to 13 bases. Here the CDR3 reads CASSFFLANEQFF. The CDR3 DNA reads TGTGCCAGCAGCTTTTTTCTAGCGAACGAGCAGTTCTTC.

The genes are TRBV30 and TRBJ1-5, with D tentatively TRBD1 (5 bases). Germline CDR1 reads GTSNPN; CDR2 reads SVGIG (reference sequence). This CDR3 contains 13 residues. With 0 bases removed from V and 6 bases from J, the gap between germline ends came to 9 bases. This CDR3 reads CAWSVLDSQPQHF. CDR3 nucleotides: TGTGCCTGGAGTGTACTCGACAGTCAGCCCCAGCATTTT.

In this sample, this clone turned up a few times. This chain links TRBV30 with TRBJ2-7; D not certain. There are 11 residues in the CDR3. V was trimmed by 0 bases and J by 4 bases, leaving 4 bases between them. Looked up from germline, CDR1 is GTSNPN and CDR2 is SVGIG (reference sequence). Here the CDR3 DNA reads TGTGCCTGGAGTGTTCGGTACGAGCAGTACTTC. Its translation is CAWSVRYEQYF.

The rearrangement links TRBV11-2 to TRBJ2-1; the match to TRBD2 covers 10 bases. Trimming took 4 bases from V and 4 from J; bases not matched to a gene: 4. The CDR3 has 15 amino acids. Germline V gene data show CDR1 as SGHAT and CDR2 as FQNNGV. CDR3 nucleotide sequence: TGTGCCAGCAGCTCCACTAGCGGGAAATACAATGAGCAGTTCTTC. Translation: CASSSTSGKYNEQFF.

This clone showed up just a few times. The chain carries TRBV7-3 and TRBJ2-1, with D tentatively TRBD2 (5 bases). The CDR3 covers 15 residues. V lost 5 bases to trimming and J lost 5 bases, with 16 bases between them. CDR1 is SGHTA, CDR2 FQGTGA, per germline. The CDR3: CASSPRGGANNEQFF. In DNA form, the CDR3 reads TGTGCCAGCAGCCCTCGGGGTGGAGCAAACAATGAGCAGTTCTTC.

In regard to this clone: This sample also contains other DNA sequences that code for the same CDR3. The CDR3 region is CASSPRGSGYEQYF. The DNA for the CDR3 is TGTGCCAGCTCCCCTCGGGGGTCGGGCTACGAGCAGTACTTC. The gene calls are TRBV18 and TRBJ2-7; a weak D match, TRBD2 (6 bases). Germline assignment: CDR1 KGHSH and CDR2 LQKENI. The CDR3 contains 14 residues. Deletions cut 6 bases from V and 3 bases from J, with 15 bases between.

This clone was counted between two and nine times. J is TRBJ2-3 and V is TRBV6-5, with D possibly matching TRBD1 (6 bases). In germline, CDR1 is MNHEY, CDR2 SVGAGI. V was cut by 5 bases and J by 0 bases, with 12 bases left in between. The CDR3 runs to 15 residues. In DNA, the CDR3 is TGTGCCAGCAGTGGAAGACAGGATAGCACAGATACGCAGTATTTT. This translates into CASSGRQDSTDTQYF.

This clone was found a few times. J is TRBJ2-5 and V is TRBV5-1; 10 bases are a match to TRBD2. This CDR3 is 14 amino acids long. In germline, CDR1 is SGHRS, CDR2 YFSETQ. V shed 0 bases and J 4 bases; nucleotides not matched to a gene: 0. In DNA form, the CDR3 reads TGCGCCAGCAGCTTGGGACTAGCGGGAGAGACCCAGTACTTC. It encodes CASSLGLAGETQYF.

This chain links TRBV9 with TRBJ2-1; D is possibly TRBD2 (6 bases). V was pared by 3 bases and J by 4 bases, with 17 bases between. This CDR3 contains 16 residues. Germline loops: CDR1 SGDLS, CDR2 YYNGEE. CDR3 in DNA: TGTGCCAGCAGCGGGGGGACTGGTCCCAATTACAATGAGCAGTTCTTC. This codes for CASSGGTGPNYNEQFF.

There are a few counts of this clone. J is TRBJ1-1 and V is TRBV30; D is uncertain. The germline V gene has CDR1 GTSNPN and CDR2 SVGIG (reference sequence). V was clipped by 4 bases and J by 1 base, with 7 bases between them. The length of the CDR3 is 12 residues. The CDR3 DNA sequence: TGTGCCTGGAAACTCTGGAACACTGAAGCTTTCTTT. Its translation is CAWKLWNTEAFF.

This chain uses TRBV7-6 with TRBJ2-7; a possible D gene is TRBD1 (6 bases). Per the germline V gene, CDR1 is SGHVS and CDR2 is FNYEAQ. V lost 0 bases and J 4 bases, leaving 7 bases between the germline ends. This CDR3 is built from 13 residues. The CDR3 spells CASSLAQGYEQYF. The CDR3 DNA sequence: TGTGCCAGCAGCTTAGCGCAGGGGTACGAGCAGTACTTC. The full variable domain, its missing parts supplied by reference TRBV7-6 and TRBJ2-7, is GAGVSQSPRYKVTKRGQDVALRCDPISGHVSLYWYRQALGQGPEFLTYFNYEAQQDKSGLPNDRFSAERPEGSISTLTIQRTEQRDSAMYRCASSLAQGYEQYFGPGTRLTVT.

This clone came up many times. V and J are TRBV5-4 and TRBJ1-2, with 9 bases that match TRBD1. The germline CDR1 and CDR2 sequences are SGHNT and YYREEE (reference sequence). After removal of 3 bases from V and 3 bases from J, the junction contained 6 bases not matched to a gene. The CDR3 totals 15 residues. CDR3: CASSWLDRGDYGYTF. In DNA, the CDR3 is TGTGCCAGCAGCTGGCTGGACAGGGGCGACTATGGCTACACCTTC.

This clone turned up a few times. The CDR3 reads CASSWGQGPIDTQYF. The CDR3 DNA reads TGTGCCAGCAGTTGGGGACAGGGTCCGATAGATACGCAGTATTTT. This chain uses TRBV27 with TRBJ2-3, with 9 bases that match TRBD1. From germline, CDR1 is MNHEY and CDR2 SMNVEV (reference sequence). The V segment lost 4 bases and the J segment 5 bases; nucleotides outside the gene matches: 7. The CDR3 contains 15 residues.

The chain uses TRBV5-5 and TRBJ2-3; 7 bases are shared with TRBD2. The CDR3 covers 15 residues. V lost 4 bases to trimming and J lost 0 bases; unmatched junction nucleotides: 5. Germline loops: CDR1 SGHKS, CDR2 YYEKEE (reference sequence). For the CDR3, the DNA is TGTGCCAGCAGCCGTCTAGCGGAGAGCACAGATACGCAGTATTTT. This codes for CASSRLAESTDTQYF.

This CDR3 reads CASDQLTGNDGYTF. Written as DNA, the CDR3 is TGTGCCAGCGACCAATTAACAGGGAATGATGGCTACACCTTC. This chain joins TRBV28 and TRBJ1-2, with D possibly matching TRBD1 (6 bases). This CDR3 has 14 residues. CDR1 and CDR2 from the germline V gene are MDHEN and SYDVKM. V was cut by 8 bases and J by 6 bases, with 19 bases left in between.

This chain links TRBV6-5 with TRBJ2-7; no reliable D call. The CDR3 runs to 15 residues. CDR1 MNHEY and CDR2 SVGAGI come from the germline V gene. V was cut by 0 bases and J by 3 bases, with 12 bases left in between. The CDR3 nucleotides read TGTGCCAGCAGTTACTCACCGGGTATAGGCTACGAGCAGTACTTC. The encoded protein is CASSYSPGIGYEQYF.

The V call is TRBV7-6, the J call TRBJ2-6; D call uncertain. CDR1 SGHVS and CDR2 FNYEAQ come from the germline V gene. Trimming took 10 bases from V and 2 from J, leaving 15 bases between them. CDR3 length: 15 amino acids. The CDR3 nucleotides are TGTGCCACGACACAAATCCAGGCTGGGGCCAACGTCCTGACTTTC. Residues: CATTQIQAGANVLTF.

The genes are TRBV7-3 and TRBJ2-1, with TRBD2 matching over 8 bases. The V and J ends lost 7 bases and 3 bases, in that order; junction bases with no gene match: 8. CDR1 and CDR2 (germline): SGHTA, FQGTGA. The length of the CDR3 is 15 residues. The CDR3 spells CASTPVAGNYNEQFF. In nucleotides, the CDR3 is TGTGCCAGCACCCCGGTAGCGGGAAACTACAATGAGCAGTTCTTC.

This clone has just a few counts. The chain uses TRBV11-3 and TRBJ2-1; 9 bases agree with TRBD2. The junction had 6 bases not matched to a gene; V was cut back by 8 bases and J by 4 bases. The CDR3 length is 14 residues. Germline CDR1 reads SGHNT; CDR2 reads YENEEA. The CDR3 DNA reads as TGTGCCAGCGCGACTGGACTAGCGTACAATGAGCAGTTCTTC. Translation: CASATGLAYNEQFF.

The chain carries TRBV28 and TRBJ2-7; 16 nucleotides match TRBD2. J lost 1 base, V lost 2 bases, and 2 bases had no gene match. This CDR3 has 17 residues. In germline, CDR1 is MDHEN, CDR2 SYDVKM. CDR3 nucleotide sequence: TGTGCCAGCAGTTTAGGGACTAGCGGGAGGGGTTCCTACGAGCAGTACTTC. Protein: CASSLGTSGRGSYEQYF.

The chain couples TRBV2 to TRBJ1-2, with D possibly being TRBD1 (5 bases). V lost 11 bases and J lost 5, with 12 bases in between. The CDR3 is made up of 11 amino acids. Germline V gene data show CDR1 as SNHLY and CDR2 as FYNNEI. CDR3 bases: TGTGCCCCCGGGGGGGAATATGGCTACACCTTC. Amino acids: CAPGGEYGYTF. Full variable domain (missing parts from reference TRBV2 and TRBJ1-2): EPEVTQTPSHQVTQMGQEVILRCVPISNHLYFYWYRQILGQKVEFLVSFYNNEISEKSEIFDDQFSVERPDGSNFTLKIRSTKLEDSAMYFCAPGGEYGYTFGSGTRLTVV.